The 32 T cell receptor beta chains below were found in one sample sequenced in a study of blood T cell repertoires in COVID-19. TCRdb's table, derived via immunoSEQ multiplex PCR, lists solely in-frame clones and lacks some. The sample carries approximately 80,000 clones, about 85% recorded once. Source material: peripheral blood. These receptors were obtained from a woman older than 75 with COVID-19, enrolled during active disease.

The rearrangement links TRBV5-1 to TRBJ1-1; unclear D gene. The CDR3 length is 12 residues. Germline values: CDR1 SGHRS, CDR2 YFSETQ. Trimming took 5 bases from V and 7 from J, leaving 12 bases between them. Here the CDR3 reads CASSQSVGEAFF. In DNA, the CDR3 is TGCGCCAGCAGTCAATCGGTCGGTGAAGCTTTCTTT.

The chain carries TRBV29-1 and TRBJ2-1; 7 bases map to TRBD1. The germline V gene encodes CDR1 SQVTM and CDR2 ANQGSEA. The CDR3 spans 14 residues. V gave up 2 bases and J gave up 7 bases; unmatched junction bases: 8. DNA of the CDR3: TGCAGCGTTGAACTCCAGGACAGGAAGAATGAGCAGTTCTTC. Its translation is CSVELQDRKNEQFF.

The V and J genes are TRBV19 and TRBJ1-2, with 7 positions matching TRBD1. V lost 9 bases to trimming and J lost 8 bases; unmatched junction nucleotides: 15. Germline CDR1 is LNHDA and CDR2 is SQIVND (reference sequence). The CDR3 has 14 residues. CDR3: CASPPGQRTGGYTF. The CDR3 nucleotides read TGTGCCAGCCCCCCGGGACAGAGGACGGGGGGCTACACCTTC. The full variable domain, with the rest looked up from reference TRBV19 and TRBJ1-2, is DGGITQSPKYLFRKEGQNVTLSCEQNLNHDAMYWYRQDPGQGLRLIYYSQIVNDFQKGDIAEGYSVSREKKESFPLTVTSAQKNPTAFYLCASPPGQRTGGYTFGSGTRLTVV.

This clone was observed a handful of times. This chain uses TRBV7-9 with TRBJ2-1; 9 nucleotides match TRBD1. Germline CDR1 SEHNR, CDR2 FQNEAQ (reference sequence). This CDR3 spans 15 amino acids. V shed 5 bases, J shed 2 bases, and the junction held 4 bases outside the gene matches. The CDR3 DNA reads as TGTGCCAGCAGCAAACAGGGGGCAACCTACAATGAGCAGTTCTTC. Amino acid sequence: CASSKQGATYNEQFF.

The chain couples TRBV29-1 to TRBJ2-3, with 9 bases matching TRBD1. Unmatched junction bases numbered 6, after V lost 7 bases and J lost 1 base. The V gene's germline CDR1 is SQVTM and CDR2 ANQGSEA. This CDR3 region has 14 residues. The CDR3 is CSATGGAGTDTQYF. Written as DNA, the CDR3 is TGCAGCGCAACAGGGGGCGCCGGCACAGATACGCAGTATTTT.

The chain links TRBV5-1 to TRBJ1-1; D might be TRBD1 (6 bases). CDR1 is SGHRS, CDR2 YFSETQ, per germline. The CDR3 is 12 amino acids. Trimming removed 2 bases at V and 6 bases at J, with 8 bases between. CDR3 bases: TGCGCCAGCAGCTTAGGGGGACCTGAAGCTTTCTTT. As protein: CASSLGGPEAFF.

This chain joins TRBV6-5 and TRBJ2-2, with D perhaps matching TRBD1 (6 bases). Germline loops: CDR1 MNHEY, CDR2 SVGAGI. This CDR3 is built from 15 residues. V was clipped by 1 base and J by 2 bases, with 8 bases between them. The CDR3 loop reads CASSYYRANTGELFF. The CDR3 DNA follows: TGTGCCAGCAGTTACTACAGGGCTAACACCGGGGAGCTGTTTTTT.

The rearrangement uses TRBV14 and TRBJ1-1, with 8 bases aligning to TRBD1. Germline V gene lookup returns CDR1 SGHDN and CDR2 FVKESK. Losses at the gene ends were 1 base for V and 4 bases for J; bases not matched to a gene: 5. This CDR3 region has 15 residues. CDR3 coding DNA: TGTGCCAGCAGCCAAGTCGGTACAGGGGGCACTGAAGCTTTCTTT. It translates to CASSQVGTGGTEAFF.

This clone showed up just a few times. The chain couples TRBV4-3 to TRBJ1-4; 8 bases agree with TRBD1. There are 21 residues in the CDR3. Germline CDR1 reads LGHNA; CDR2 reads YSLEER. J lost 6 bases, V lost 0 bases, and 21 bases had no gene match. The CDR3 bases are TGCGCCAGCAGCCAAGAGTTCATCTATGCGGGACAGGCTGGTGGGGATGAAAAACTGTTTTTT. Its translation is CASSQEFIYAGQAGGDEKLFF.

The chain carries TRBV7-9 and TRBJ2-1; 12 bases are shared with TRBD2. J gave up 5 bases and V 0 bases, and 5 bases lay outside the gene matches. Germline CDR1 reads SEHNR; CDR2 reads FQNEAQ (reference sequence). The CDR3 has 17 amino acids. CDR3 sequence (DNA): TGTGCCAGCAGCTTAGCAGAAACTAGCGGGGGGAACAATGAGCAGTTCTTC. Translating it yields CASSLAETSGGNNEQFF.

The chain couples TRBV7-9 to TRBJ2-2, with D uncertain. Trimming took 2 bases from V and 5 from J, leaving 6 bases between them. The CDR3 is made up of 13 amino acids. Germline V gene sequence: CDR1 SEHNR, CDR2 FQNEAQ (reference sequence). The CDR3 here is CASSLPVTGELFF. The CDR3 nucleotides read TGTGCCAGCAGCTTACCCGTAACCGGGGAGCTGTTTTTT.

The rearrangement links TRBV5-1 to TRBJ1-2, with 9 nucleotides matching TRBD1. The V and J ends lost 1 base and 4 bases, in that order; junction bases with no gene match: 5. In germline, CDR1 is SGHRS, CDR2 YFSETQ. This CDR3 has 15 amino acids. The CDR3 nucleotides read TGCGCCAGCAGCTTGCTGGGACAGGGCTGCTATGGCTACACCTTC. Its protein is CASSLLGQGCYGYTF.

This rearrangement joins TRBV11-3 to TRBJ2-3, with TRBD1 matching 8 bases. Germline CDR1 SGHNT, CDR2 YENEEA. V lost 1 base and J lost 4; bases outside the gene matches: 7. The CDR3 contains 16 residues. CDR3 in amino acids: CASSLVDGQGSDTQYF. The DNA for the CDR3 is TGTGCCAGCAGCTTAGTGGACGGACAGGGATCAGATACGCAGTATTTT.

This chain connects TRBV10-3 to TRBJ1-2; maybe TRBD1 (6 bases). Looked up from germline, CDR1 is ENHRY and CDR2 is SYGVKD. The CDR3 is made up of 15 amino acids. The germline V and J ends were trimmed by 3 bases and 0 bases, with 11 bases remaining between them. This chain's CDR3 is CAISERGGPNYGYTF. As DNA, the CDR3 is TGTGCCATCAGTGAAAGGGGGGGGCCTAACTATGGCTACACCTTC.

This chain connects TRBV7-8 to TRBJ1-2; D is undetermined. CDR1 and CDR2 (germline): SGHVS, FQNEAQ. The ends were cut back, 1 base at V and 4 bases at J, with 10 bases in the middle. CDR3 length equals 14 residues. CDR3 amino acids: CASSLDASLYGYTF. The CDR3 coding sequence is TGTGCCAGCAGCTTAGACGCCAGTCTCTATGGCTACACCTTC.

J is TRBJ1-5 and V is TRBV19; D is possibly TRBD1 (5 bases). Germline V gene lookup returns CDR1 LNHDA and CDR2 SQIVND (reference sequence). V dropped 5 bases and J dropped 8 bases, with 13 bases sitting between them. There are 13 residues in the CDR3. The CDR3: CASSVRRGEPQHF. DNA for the CDR3: TGTGCCAGTAGTGTCAGACGGGGGGAGCCCCAGCATTTT.

This chain uses TRBV27 with TRBJ1-2; D is unresolved. Trimming shortened V by 6 bases and J by 2 bases, and 7 bases separated the two germline ends. This CDR3 is 12 amino acids long. CDR1 is MNHEY and CDR2 is SMNVEV in the germline V gene (reference sequence). In DNA, the CDR3 is TGTGCCAGCAGAGCTATAAACTATGGCTACACCTTC. Amino acids: CASRAINYGYTF.

This clone was seen a single time. V and J are TRBV5-1 and TRBJ2-7; 14 bases align to TRBD2. This CDR3 has 15 residues. In germline, CDR1 is SGHRS, CDR2 YFSETQ. V shed 5 bases, J shed 3 bases, and the junction held 4 bases outside the gene matches. The CDR3 here is CASRLGLAGGYEQYF. The CDR3 DNA reads as TGCGCCAGCAGACTTGGACTAGCGGGAGGCTACGAGCAGTACTTC.

This clone was seen only once. CDR3 bases: TGTGCCAGCAGTTTAAGGGGGCGGGACAGGGAAGCTTTCTTT. This sequence encodes CASSLRGRDREAFF. The genes are TRBV28 and TRBJ1-1; TRBD1 matches at 8 bases. Germline V CDR1 and CDR2: MDHEN, SYDVKM. The CDR3 has 14 residues. Losses at the gene ends were 2 bases for V and 8 bases for J; bases not matched to a gene: 7.

This clone was counted once. The gene calls are TRBV7-9 and TRBJ2-3; D not resolved. The CDR3 runs to 11 residues. CDR1 and CDR2 (germline): SEHNR, FQNEAQ (reference sequence). With 3 bases removed from V and 5 bases from J, the gap between germline ends came to 3 bases. CDR3 sequence: CASSFVDTQYF. Here the CDR3 DNA reads TGTGCCAGCAGCTTCGTAGATACGCAGTATTTT.

The chain uses TRBV9 and TRBJ2-1; 7 bases align to TRBD2. The junction had 3 bases not matched to a gene; V was cut back by 0 bases and J by 0 bases. The CDR3 length is 16 residues. Germline loops: CDR1 SGDLS, CDR2 YYNGEE. CDR3 region: CASSVGGRASYNEQFF. Here the CDR3 DNA reads TGTGCCAGCAGCGTAGGAGGGAGGGCCTCCTACAATGAGCAGTTCTTC.

The rearrangement uses TRBV7-8 and TRBJ2-3, with no clear D. V lost 2 bases and J lost 4, with 4 bases in between. Germline V lookup: CDR1 SGHVS, CDR2 FQNEAQ. The CDR3 consists of 12 residues. DNA for the CDR3: TGTGCCAGCAGCTTATTATCAGATACGCAGTATTTT. It encodes CASSLLSDTQYF.

J is TRBJ1-1 and V is TRBV27; TRBD1 matches 9 bases. Unmatched junction bases numbered 13, after V lost 4 bases and J lost 1 base. Germline V gives CDR1 MNHEY, CDR2 SMNVEV (reference sequence). This CDR3 spans 18 amino acids. This CDR3 reads CASSSNLYRTGENTEAFF. Written as DNA, the CDR3 is TGTGCCAGCAGTTCGAACTTATACAGGACAGGGGAGAACACTGAAGCTTTCTTT.

This chain uses TRBV6-5 with TRBJ2-3; TRBD2 matches 12 bases. The V gene's germline CDR1 is MNHEY and CDR2 SVGAGI. V lost 6 bases, J lost 11 bases, and 9 bases stayed unmatched. CDR3 length: 14 residues. The CDR3, as DNA: TGTGCCAGCAGAAAACTAGCGGGGGGCCAACTGCAGTATTTT. Protein sequence: CASRKLAGGQLQYF.

This chain joins TRBV4-2 and TRBJ2-7, with D possibly matching TRBD1 (6 bases). The CDR3 has 15 amino acids. V lost 4 bases, J lost 2 bases, and 15 bases lay in between. Germline CDR1 is LGHNA and CDR2 is YNFKEQ. The CDR3 DNA is TGTGCCAGCAGCCTAGACAGGATTCCCCCCTACGAGCAGTACTTC. It codes for CASSLDRIPPYEQYF.

The chain uses TRBV10-3 and TRBJ2-1; 13 bases line up with TRBD2. The V segment lost 2 bases and the J segment 8 bases; nucleotides outside the gene matches: 6. Germline V gene data show CDR1 as ENHRY and CDR2 as SYGVKD. The length of the CDR3 is 16 residues. CDR3 bases: TGTGCCATCAGTGAGGGGGTGACTAGCGGGAGGTATGAGCAGTTCTTC. It specifies CAISEGVTSGRYEQFF.

The chain uses TRBV30 and TRBJ1-2; weak D call: TRBD1 (6 bases). Trimming left V 0 bases short and J 8 bases short, with 13 bases between. The germline V gene has CDR1 GTSNPN and CDR2 SVGIG (reference sequence). The CDR3 is made up of 13 amino acids. CDR3 amino acids: CAWSVQGQGGYTF. As DNA, the CDR3 is TGTGCCTGGAGTGTACAGGGACAAGGGGGCTACACCTTC.

This chain connects TRBV10-3 to TRBJ2-3; a weak D match, TRBD1 (6 bases). The V end was cut by 7 bases, the J end by 4 bases, with 12 bases between. Germline CDR1 and CDR2: ENHRY and SYGVKD. There are 13 residues in the CDR3. The CDR3 spells CAIMGAGADTQYF. The CDR3 DNA reads as TGTGCCATCATGGGAGCAGGGGCAGATACGCAGTATTTT.

The genes are TRBV6-5 and TRBJ2-3, with D tentatively TRBD1 (5 bases). V was shortened by 2 bases and J by 0 bases, with 9 bases between the two germline ends. This CDR3 has 15 residues. Germline CDR1 is MNHEY and CDR2 is SVGAGI. As DNA, the CDR3 is TGTGCCAGCAGTTACGGTCAGGGAAGCACAGATACGCAGTATTTT. This translates into CASSYGQGSTDTQYF.

The chain's CDR3 is CASSLALQGQTDTQYF. CDR3 in DNA: TGTGCCAGCAGCTTAGCGTTGCAGGGACAAACAGATACGCAGTATTTT. The chain joins TRBV7-9 to TRBJ2-3, with a tentative D call TRBD1 (6 bases). V lost 0 bases, J lost 3 bases, and 13 bases lay in between. The CDR3 loop spans 16 amino acids. The germline V gene has CDR1 SEHNR and CDR2 FQNEAQ (reference sequence).

This clone was seen once. This chain's CDR3 is CASSSHRDRSCTDTQYF. The CDR3 DNA follows: TGTGCCAGCAGCTCCCACAGGGACAGGTCTTGCACAGATACGCAGTATTTT. The rearrangement joins TRBV21-1 to TRBJ2-3; the listed D gene, TRBD1, was not tested against the DNA. TRBV21-1 is tagged as a pseudogene. The CDR3 sequence is 17 residues long.

The genes are TRBV19 and TRBJ1-2; a possible D gene is TRBD1 (6 bases). This CDR3 spans 14 amino acids. Trimming stripped 4 bases from V and 0 bases from J, with 9 bases between. Germline-derived CDR1 and CDR2 are LNHDA and SQIVND (reference sequence). This CDR3 is CASSNQGSNYGYTF. CDR3 in DNA: TGTGCCAGTAGTAATCAGGGGTCTAACTATGGCTACACCTTC.